Below, one T cell receptor (beta chain) is given with its context. This CDR3 is built from 14 residues. Germline assignment: CDR1 MNHEY and CDR2 SMNVEV (reference sequence). The V segment lost 5 bases and the J segment 7 bases; nucleotides outside the gene matches: 6. Only in-frame clones appear in the TCRdb table, and some are missing; sequencing was by immunoSEQ multiplex PCR. The sample lists 200,000 to 250,000 clones; about four fifths were seen once. These data originate in a study of blood T cell repertoires in COVID-19. Study information: PBMCs, B-cell-depleted T cells, or T cells were the source of the cDNA or gDNA that made up the material.

This sequence was found in a man between 45 and 60 years old with active or convalescent COVID-19. The sequenced material came from peripheral blood. The gene calls are TRBV27 and TRBJ1-5, with 9 bases fitting TRBD1. Here the CDR3 DNA reads TGTGCCAGCAGTAGGAGGACAGGGGAGCAGCCCCAGCATTTT. Translating gives CASSRRTGEQPQHF.